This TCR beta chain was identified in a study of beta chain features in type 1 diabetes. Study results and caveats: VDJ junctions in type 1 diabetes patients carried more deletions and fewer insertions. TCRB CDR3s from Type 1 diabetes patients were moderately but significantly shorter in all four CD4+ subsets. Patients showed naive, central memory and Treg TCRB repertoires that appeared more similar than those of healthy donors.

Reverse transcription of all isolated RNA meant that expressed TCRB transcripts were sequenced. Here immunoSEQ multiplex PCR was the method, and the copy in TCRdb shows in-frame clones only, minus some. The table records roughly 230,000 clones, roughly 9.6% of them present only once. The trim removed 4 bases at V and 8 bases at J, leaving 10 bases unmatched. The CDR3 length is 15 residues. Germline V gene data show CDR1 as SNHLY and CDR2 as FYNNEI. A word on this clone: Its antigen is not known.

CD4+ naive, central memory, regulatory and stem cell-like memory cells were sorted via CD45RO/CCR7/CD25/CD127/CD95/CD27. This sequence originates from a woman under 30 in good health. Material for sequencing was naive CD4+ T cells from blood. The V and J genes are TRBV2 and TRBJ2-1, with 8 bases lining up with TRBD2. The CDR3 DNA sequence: TGTGCCAGCAGTGGTCCTGGCGGGGGGATATATGAGCAGTTCTTC. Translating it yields CASSGPGGGIYEQFF.